The clone carrying this T cell receptor (beta chain) qualifies as medium-sized. Its antigen is not known. Described time point: sample taken at primary tumor resection. There were 70 to 80 donors, all of them untreated patients with early-stage non-small cell lung cancer. Whole RNA, which was extracted from tumor, nontumor lung tissue or frozen PBMC, was sequenced without any cell sorting. The entry originates in a study of spatial heterogeneity in lung cancer. Across the study: There were consistently more beta-chain sequences detected than alpha-chain sequences.

The CDR3 consists of 13 residues. Trimming pared 7 bases from V and 5 bases from J, leaving 13 bases between. Germline V CDR1 and CDR2: KGHDR, SFDVKD. TCRdb fed the 5' RACE reads into MiXCR, producing one record per CDR3 protein. The sample has approximately 3,300 distinct CDR3 sequences, roughly 3% seen once. Study results and limitations: Tumoral mutation counts were tracked by counts of expanded intratumoral alpha and beta TCRs. Beta chains had around 12% coverage of tumor T cells, and alpha chains had around 6.5%.

The sequencing here drew on lung tumor tissue, taken at surgery. The TCR sequence derives from a male donor with early-stage non-small cell lung cancer. This rearrangement joins TRBV24-1 to TRBJ2-5, with D possibly being TRBD1 (5 bases). Here the CDR3 DNA reads TGTGCCACCAGGGGGCCTCCCCGGGAGACCCAGTACTTC. As protein: CATRGPPRETQYF.